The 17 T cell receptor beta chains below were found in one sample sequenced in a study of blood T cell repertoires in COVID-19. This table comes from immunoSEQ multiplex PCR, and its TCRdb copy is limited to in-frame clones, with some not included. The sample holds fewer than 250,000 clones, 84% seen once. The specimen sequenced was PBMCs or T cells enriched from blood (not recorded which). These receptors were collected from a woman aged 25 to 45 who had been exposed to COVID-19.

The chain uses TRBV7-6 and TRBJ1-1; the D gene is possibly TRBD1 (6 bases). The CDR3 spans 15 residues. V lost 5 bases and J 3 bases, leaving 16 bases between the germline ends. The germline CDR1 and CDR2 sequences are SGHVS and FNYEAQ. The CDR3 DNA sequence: TGTGCCAGCAGCACACAACAGGGCAGGGACACTGAAGCTTTCTTT. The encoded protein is CASSTQQGRDTEAFF.

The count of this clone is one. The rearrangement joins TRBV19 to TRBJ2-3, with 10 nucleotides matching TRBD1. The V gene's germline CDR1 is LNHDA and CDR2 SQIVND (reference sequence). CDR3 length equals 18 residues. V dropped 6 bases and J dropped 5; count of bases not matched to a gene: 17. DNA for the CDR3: TGTGCCAGTAGGCCACTCCGGGACAGGGGACTGGGGATAGATACGCAGTATTTT. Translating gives CASRPLRDRGLGIDTQYF.

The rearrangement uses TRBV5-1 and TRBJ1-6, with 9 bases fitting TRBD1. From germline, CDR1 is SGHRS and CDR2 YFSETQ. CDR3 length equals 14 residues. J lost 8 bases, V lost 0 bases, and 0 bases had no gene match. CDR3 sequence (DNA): TGCGCCAGCAGCTTGGGGACAGGGGATTCACCCCTCCACTTT. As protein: CASSLGTGDSPLHF.

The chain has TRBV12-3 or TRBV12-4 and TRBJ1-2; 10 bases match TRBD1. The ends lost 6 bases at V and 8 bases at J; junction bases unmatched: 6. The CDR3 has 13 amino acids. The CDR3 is CASSRQGAWGYTF. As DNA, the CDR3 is TGTGCCAGCAGCCGACAGGGGGCGTGGGGCTACACCTTC.

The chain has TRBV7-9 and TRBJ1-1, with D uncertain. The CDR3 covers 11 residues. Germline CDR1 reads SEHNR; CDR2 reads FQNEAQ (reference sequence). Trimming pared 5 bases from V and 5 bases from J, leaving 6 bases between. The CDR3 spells CASSPSTEAFF. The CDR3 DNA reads TGTGCCAGCAGCCCTAGTACTGAAGCTTTCTTT.

The CDR3 sequence: CASSEALVRSYEQYF. CDR3 nucleotides: TGTGCCAGCAGTGAAGCGCTGGTAAGGAGCTACGAGCAGTACTTC. The chain uses TRBV2 and TRBJ2-7, with D unclear. Trimming pared 0 bases from V and 3 bases from J, leaving 12 bases between. The V gene's germline CDR1 is SNHLY and CDR2 FYNNEI. The CDR3 runs 15 residues.

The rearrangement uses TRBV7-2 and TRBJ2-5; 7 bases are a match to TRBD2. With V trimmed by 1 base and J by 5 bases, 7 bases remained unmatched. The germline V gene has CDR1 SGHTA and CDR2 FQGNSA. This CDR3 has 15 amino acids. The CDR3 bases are TGTGCCAGCAGCTTAGTTGGTGGGGGGGGTGAGACCCAGTACTTC. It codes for CASSLVGGGGETQYF.

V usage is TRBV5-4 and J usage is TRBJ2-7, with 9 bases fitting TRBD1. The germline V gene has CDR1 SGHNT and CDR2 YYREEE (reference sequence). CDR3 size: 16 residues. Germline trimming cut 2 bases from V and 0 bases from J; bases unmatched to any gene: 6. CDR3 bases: TGTGCCAGCAGCTTTCCGGGACAGGGTAACTCCTACGAGCAGTACTTC. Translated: CASSFPGQGNSYEQYF.

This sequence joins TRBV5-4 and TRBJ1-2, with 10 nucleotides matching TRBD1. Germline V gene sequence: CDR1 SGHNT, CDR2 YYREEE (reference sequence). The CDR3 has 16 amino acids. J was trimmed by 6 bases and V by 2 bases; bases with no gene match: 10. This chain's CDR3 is CASSFGGFDRGHGYTF. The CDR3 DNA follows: TGTGCCAGCAGCTTTGGGGGCTTCGACAGGGGGCATGGCTACACCTTC.

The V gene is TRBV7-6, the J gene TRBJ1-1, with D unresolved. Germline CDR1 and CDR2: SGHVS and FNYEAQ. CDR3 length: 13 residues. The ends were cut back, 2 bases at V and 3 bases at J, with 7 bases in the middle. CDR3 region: CASSLTGDTEAFF. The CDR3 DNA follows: TGTGCCAGCAGCTTAACGGGAGACACTGAAGCTTTCTTT.

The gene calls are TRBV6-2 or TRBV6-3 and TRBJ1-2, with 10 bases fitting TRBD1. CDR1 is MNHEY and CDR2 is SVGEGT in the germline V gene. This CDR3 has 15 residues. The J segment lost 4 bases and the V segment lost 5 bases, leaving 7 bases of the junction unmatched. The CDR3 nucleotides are TGTGCCAGCAGTCAAGCCGGACAGGGGGGCTATGGCTACACCTTC. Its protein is CASSQAGQGGYGYTF.

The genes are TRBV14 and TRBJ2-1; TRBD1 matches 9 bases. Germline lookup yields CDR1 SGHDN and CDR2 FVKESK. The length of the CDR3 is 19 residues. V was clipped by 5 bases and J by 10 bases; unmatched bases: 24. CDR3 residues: CASSFRHPPGTGMGGEQFF. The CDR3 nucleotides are TGTGCCAGCAGCTTTCGTCACCCCCCCGGGACAGGGATGGGGGGGGAGCAGTTCTTC.

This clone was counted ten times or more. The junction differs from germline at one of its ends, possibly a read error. The CDR3 spells CASSSRDRELF. CDR3 in DNA: TGTGCCAGCAGCTCCCGGGACAGGGAACTCTTC. V is TRBV5-6 and J is TRBJ2-7; 9 bases map to TRBD1. Looked up from germline, CDR1 is SGHDT and CDR2 is YYEEEE. This CDR3 comprises 11 residues.

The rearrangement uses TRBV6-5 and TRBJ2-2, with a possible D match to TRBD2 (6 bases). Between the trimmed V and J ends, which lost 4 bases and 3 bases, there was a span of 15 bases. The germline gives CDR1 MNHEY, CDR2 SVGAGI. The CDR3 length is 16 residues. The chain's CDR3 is CASSFSGGSYTGELFF. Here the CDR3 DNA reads TGTGCCAGCAGTTTCAGTGGAGGGTCTTACACCGGGGAGCTGTTTTTT.

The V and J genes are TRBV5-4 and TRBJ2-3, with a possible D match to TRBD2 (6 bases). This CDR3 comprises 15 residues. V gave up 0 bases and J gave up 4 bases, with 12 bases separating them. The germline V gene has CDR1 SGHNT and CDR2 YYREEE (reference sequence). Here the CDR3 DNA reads TGTGCCAGCAGCTTGGTAGTAGGGGAGGCAGATACGCAGTATTTT. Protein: CASSLVVGEADTQYF.

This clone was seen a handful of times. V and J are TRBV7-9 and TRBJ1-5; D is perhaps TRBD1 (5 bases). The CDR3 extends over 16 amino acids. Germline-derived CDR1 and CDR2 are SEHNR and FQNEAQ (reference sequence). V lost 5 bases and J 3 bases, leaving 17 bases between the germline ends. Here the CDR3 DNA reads TGTGCCAGCAGCCGAGCGGGACCGACCAACAATCAGCCCCAGCATTTT. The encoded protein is CASSRAGPTNNQPQHF.

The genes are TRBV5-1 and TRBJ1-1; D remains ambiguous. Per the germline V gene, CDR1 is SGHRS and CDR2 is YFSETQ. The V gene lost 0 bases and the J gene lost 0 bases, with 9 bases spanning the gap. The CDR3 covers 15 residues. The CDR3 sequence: CASSLAYSMNTEAFF. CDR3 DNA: TGCGCCAGCAGCTTGGCCTATAGCATGAACACTGAAGCTTTCTTT.